By its share, the clone carrying this TCR beta chain is medium-sized (0.01 to 0.1%). Its antigen is as yet unknown. Overall study results and limits: In terms of TCR gene usage, tumor memory CD4+ T cells clustered together with blood and lymph node memory CD4+ cells, as well as with lymph node naive CD4+ cells. Tumor-infiltrating Treg TCR alpha and beta sequences overlapped most with tumor naive CD4+ T cells, then blood naive.

Treg sorting used a CD4+CD25+CD127-/low gate. Semi-nested PCR with Nested Universal Primer A followed constant-region reverse priming of full-length variable regions. MiXCR, applied by TCRdb to the 5' RACE reads, yields one record per CDR3 protein. The sample gives around 6,800 distinct CDR3 sequences, about three quarters of which show up once; roughly 4.7% is in the top ten. This CDR3 comprises 14 residues. Losses at the gene ends were 0 bases for V and 4 bases for J; bases not matched to a gene: 0. Germline values: CDR1 LGHNA, CDR2 YNFKEQ. This receptor was taken from a female donor with breast cancer. The specimen sequenced was tumor-infiltrating Tregs sorted from the breast tumor. The chain employs TRBV4-2 and TRBJ1-5; the match to TRBD1 covers 7 bases. Here the CDR3 DNA reads TGTGCCAGCAGCCAAGACAGGGGGAATCAGCCCCAGCATTTT. Translated: CASSQDRGNQPQHF.